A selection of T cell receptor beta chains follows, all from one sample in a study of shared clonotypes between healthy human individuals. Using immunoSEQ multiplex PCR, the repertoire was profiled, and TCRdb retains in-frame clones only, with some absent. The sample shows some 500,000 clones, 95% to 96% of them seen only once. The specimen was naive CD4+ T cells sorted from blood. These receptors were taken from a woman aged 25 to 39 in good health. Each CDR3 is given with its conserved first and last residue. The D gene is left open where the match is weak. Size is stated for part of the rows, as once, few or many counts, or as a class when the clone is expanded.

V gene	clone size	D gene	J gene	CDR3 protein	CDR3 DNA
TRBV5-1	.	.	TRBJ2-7	CASSNSGGYEQYF	TGCGCCAGCAGCAACTCCGGGGGCTACGAGCAGTACTTC
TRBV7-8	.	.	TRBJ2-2	CASSFQGSNTGELFF	TGTGCCAGCAGCTTCCAGGGGTCGAACACCGGGGAGCTGTTTTTT
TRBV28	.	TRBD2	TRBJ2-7	CASSLPGTSGVRYEQYF	TGTGCCAGCAGTTTACCAGGGACTAGCGGCGTTCGGTACGAGCAGTACTTC
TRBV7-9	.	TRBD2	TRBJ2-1	CASSLPLGRGAYNEQFF	TGTGCCAGCAGCCTACCGCTGGGGCGGGGGGCTTACAATGAGCAGTTCTTC
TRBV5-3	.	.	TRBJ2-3	CAKAGTAGDTQYF	TGTGCCAAAGCAGGGACTGCCGGAGATACGCAGTATTTT
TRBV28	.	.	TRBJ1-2	CASSPPTGVGYGYTF	TGTGCCAGCAGTCCGCCGACGGGGGTGGGCTATGGCTACACCTTC
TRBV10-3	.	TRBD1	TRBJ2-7	CAISEQGQGSYEQYF	TGTGCCATCAGTGAACAGGGACAGGGGTCCTACGAGCAGTACTTC
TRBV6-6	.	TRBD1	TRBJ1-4	CASSYRGQNEKLFF	TGTGCCAGCAGTTACCGGGGACAGAATGAAAAACTGTTTTTT
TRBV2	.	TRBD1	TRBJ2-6	CAIGQGALSGANVLTF	TGTGCCATAGGACAGGGGGCCCTCTCTGGGGCCAACGTCCTGACTTTC
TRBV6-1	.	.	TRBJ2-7	CASRGGRVLYEQYF	TGTGCCAGCAGAGGGGGACGGGTTCTCTACGAGCAGTACTTC
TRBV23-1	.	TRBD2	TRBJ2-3	CASSQFHGPSGSSTDTQYF	TGCGCCAGCAGTCAATTCCATGGTCCTAGCGGGAGTAGCACAGATACGCAGTATTTT
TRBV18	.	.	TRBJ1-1	CASSPVANTEAFF	TGTGCCAGCTCACCCGTGGCGAACACTGAAGCTTTCTTT
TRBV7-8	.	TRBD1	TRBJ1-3	CASSSLGQVRGTIYF	TGTGCCAGCAGCTCCCTGGGACAGGTCCGGGGCACCATATATTTT
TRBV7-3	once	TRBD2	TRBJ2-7	CASSLGGGNPFEQYF	TGTGCCAGCAGCTTAGGGGGAGGGAACCCATTCGAGCAGTACTTC
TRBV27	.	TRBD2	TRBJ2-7	CASSQRTSGRGNEQYF	TGTGCCAGCAGTCAACGGACTAGCGGGAGGGGGAACGAGCAGTACTTC
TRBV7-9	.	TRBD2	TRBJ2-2	CASSSLAGRGTGELFF	TGTGCCAGCAGCTCCCTAGCGGGAAGGGGCACCGGGGAGCTGTTTTTT
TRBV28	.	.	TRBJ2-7	CASSYLAGAGGQYF	TGTGCCAGCAGTTACCTAGCTGGGGCCGGGGGGCAGTACTTC
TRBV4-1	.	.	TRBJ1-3	CASSQPGRSSGNTIYF	TGCGCCAGCAGCCAGCCGGGACGGAGCTCTGGAAACACCATATATTTT
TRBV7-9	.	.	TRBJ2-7	CASRGGGSGEQYF	TGTGCCAGCAGAGGGGGCGGGAGCGGCGAGCAGTACTTC
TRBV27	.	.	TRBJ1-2	CASSLRGSDYGYTF	TGTGCCAGCAGTTTAAGGGGTTCGGACTATGGCTACACCTTC
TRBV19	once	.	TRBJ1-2	CATHGGASYGYTF	TGTGCCACTCACGGGGGCGCGAGCTATGGCTACACCTTC
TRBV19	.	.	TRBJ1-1	CASAGVNTEAFF	TGTGCCAGCGCAGGAGTGAACACTGAAGCTTTCTTT
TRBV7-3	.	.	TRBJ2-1	CASSPAPSSTNEQFF	TGTGCCAGCAGCCCGGCCCCGTCGAGTACCAATGAGCAGTTCTTC
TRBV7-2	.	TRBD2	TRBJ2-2	CASSLALAGVSGELFF	TGTGCCAGCAGCTTAGCACTAGCGGGAGTATCCGGGGAGCTGTTTTTT
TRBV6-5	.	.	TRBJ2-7	CASSTAGNTYEQYF	TGTGCCAGCAGTACCGCCGGGAATACCTACGAGCAGTACTTC
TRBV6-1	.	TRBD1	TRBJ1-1	CASSPYRGGTEAFF	TGTGCCAGCAGTCCCTACAGGGGAGGCACTGAAGCTTTCTTT
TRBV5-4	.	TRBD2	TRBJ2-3	CASRRSGRVTDTQYF	TGTGCCAGCAGGCGTAGCGGGAGAGTCACAGATACGCAGTATTTT
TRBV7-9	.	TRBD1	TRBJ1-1	CASSPGTGIRTEAFF	TGTGCCAGCAGCCCCGGGACAGGGATCAGGACTGAAGCTTTCTTT
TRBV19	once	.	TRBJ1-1	CASSISGGITEAFF	TGTGCCAGTAGTATTTCTGGGGGGATAACTGAAGCTTTCTTT
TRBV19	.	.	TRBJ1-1	CASSISWRSTEAFF	TGTGCCAGTAGTATCTCGTGGCGGAGCACTGAAGCTTTCTTT
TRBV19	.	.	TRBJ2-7	CASSDDSYEQYF	TGTGCCAGTAGTGATGACTCCTACGAGCAGTACTTC
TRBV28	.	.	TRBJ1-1	CASRTGHTEAFF	TGTGCCAGCCGTACAGGCCACACTGAAGCTTTCTTT
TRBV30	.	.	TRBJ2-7	CAWGDRSYEQYF	TGTGCCTGGGGTGACAGATCCTACGAGCAGTACTTC
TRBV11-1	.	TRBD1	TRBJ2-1	CASSRSGQGDNEQFF	TGTGCCAGCAGCCGGAGCGGACAGGGGGATAATGAGCAGTTCTTC
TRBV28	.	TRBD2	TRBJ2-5	CASTAASGVRGETQYF	TGTGCCAGCACCGCCGCTAGCGGGGTACGGGGAGAGACCCAGTACTTC
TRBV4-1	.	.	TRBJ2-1	CASSGFTWRPDGEQFF	TGCGCCAGCAGCGGCTTTACCTGGCGGCCGGATGGTGAGCAGTTCTTC
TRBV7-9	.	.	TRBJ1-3	CASSLGGVQSLGNTIYF	TGTGCCAGCAGCTTAGGAGGAGTCCAATCTCTGGGAAACACCATATATTTT
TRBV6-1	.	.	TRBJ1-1	CASSEKFRLMNTEAFF	TGTGCCAGCAGTGAAAAGTTTCGGCTTATGAACACTGAAGCTTTCTTT
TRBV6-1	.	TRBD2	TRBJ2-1	CASREAGTVYEQFF	TGTGCCAGCCGGGAAGCGGGAACGGTATATGAGCAGTTCTTC
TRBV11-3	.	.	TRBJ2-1	CASSLGRYNEQFF	TGTGCCAGCAGCTTGGGCCGCTACAATGAGCAGTTCTTC
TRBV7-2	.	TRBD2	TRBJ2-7	CASSLGGGSRLREQYF	TGTGCCAGCAGCTTAGGGGGGGGATCGCGGCTTCGGGAGCAGTACTTC
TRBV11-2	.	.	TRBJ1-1	CASRTDITEAFF	TGTGCCAGCAGAACCGACATTACTGAAGCTTTCTTT
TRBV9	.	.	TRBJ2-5	CASSVTSQETQYF	TGTGCCAGCAGCGTCACAAGCCAAGAGACCCAGTACTTC
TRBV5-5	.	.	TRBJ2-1	CASSLGISYNEQFF	TGTGCCAGCAGCTTGGGGATTTCCTACAATGAGCAGTTCTTC
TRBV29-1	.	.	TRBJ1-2	CSVEYGGSGYTF	TGCAGCGTTGAGTACGGGGGAAGCGGCTACACCTTC
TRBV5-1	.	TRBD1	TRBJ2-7	CASSREQGGFNYEQYF	TGCGCCAGCAGCCGCGAACAGGGGGGTTTCAACTACGAGCAGTACTTC
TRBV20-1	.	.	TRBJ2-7	CRASVGEQYF	TGCAGGGCATCTGTTGGCGAGCAGTACTTC
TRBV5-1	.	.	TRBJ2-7	CASSLGFRYEQYF	TGCGCCAGCAGCTTAGGGTTTAGGTACGAGCAGTACTTC
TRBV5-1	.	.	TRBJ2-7	CASSLLGSGYEQYF	TGCGCCAGCAGCTTGTTAGGTTCCGGCTACGAGCAGTACTTC
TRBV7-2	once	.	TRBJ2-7	CASSARERGSNEQYF	TGTGCCAGCAGCGCCAGGGAGAGGGGATCCAACGAGCAGTACTTC
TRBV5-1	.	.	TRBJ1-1	CASSHDGNTEAFF	TGCGCCAGCAGCCATGACGGGAACACTGAAGCTTTCTTT
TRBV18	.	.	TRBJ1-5	CASSPTGGEMSNQPQHF	TGTGCCAGCTCACCAACGGGAGGGGAGATGAGCAATCAGCCCCAGCATTTT
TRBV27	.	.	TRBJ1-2	CASRPAGVRGYTF	TGTGCCAGCAGGCCGGCAGGGGTAAGGGGCTACACCTTC